This T cell receptor beta chain was identified in a study of beta chain features in type 1 diabetes. Study-wide results and limits: Sampled from patients, naive, central memory and Treg TCRB repertoires appeared more similar than those sampled from healthy donors. Insertion counts at VDJ junctions were lower in type 1 diabetes patients, who also showed more deletions there. In all four CD4+ subsets, TCRB CDR3 length was significantly, moderately reduced in type 1 diabetes.

By way of CD45RO/CCR7/CD25/CD127/CD95/CD27, the CD4+ regulatory, stem cell-like memory, central memory and naive cells were sorted. Germline V gene sequence: CDR1 SGHNT, CDR2 YYREEE (reference sequence). The CDR3 spans 15 residues. V gave up 3 bases and J gave up 4 bases; unmatched junction bases: 9. About this clone itself: No antigen is known for it.

Since all of the isolated RNA was reverse transcribed, expressed TCRB transcripts were what got sequenced. The assay was immunoSEQ multiplex PCR, and TCRdb's table has in-frame clones only and misses some. The data hold some 230,000 clones, with about 9.3% observed a single time. Material: naive CD4+ T cells from blood. V usage is TRBV5-4 and J usage is TRBJ1-2; 7 bases match TRBD1. The sequence was collected from a woman between 18 and 29 years old in good health. The DNA for the CDR3 is TGTGCCAGCAGCTACCCACAGGGGTTGTTCTATGGCTACACCTTC. Its translation is CASSYPQGLFYGYTF.